This T cell receptor beta chain was sequenced in a study of cytomegalovirus exposure and HLA in healthy donors. Whole-study results and caveats: Later on, an analysis tied 15,000 to 20,000 TCR beta sequences to HLA alleles at 0.05 false discovery rate.

Note on this clone: Its matching antigen is unknown.

Donors showed nominal health when sampled, although they likely had unrecorded immune exposures. The V segment lost 5 bases and the J segment 3 bases; nucleotides outside the gene matches: 10. Germline-derived CDR1 and CDR2 are MDHEN and SYDVKM. CDR3 size: 16 residues. PCR primers comprised 60 Vbeta and 13 Jbeta primers. Method: immunoSEQ multiplex PCR; TCRdb's copy keeps in-frame clones and lacks some. The sample shows 150,000 to 200,000 clones, 75% of them seen only once. The gene calls are TRBV28 and TRBJ1-5, with 7 bases fitting TRBD1. Sequenced material: PBMCs. The TCR sequence derives from a man in his late teens or twenties in good health and CMV-seropositive. The CDR3 region has the DNA TGTGCCAGCAGTCCCACGACAGGGCTGGCCAATCAGCCCCAGCATTTT. Its protein product is CASSPTTGLANQPQHF.